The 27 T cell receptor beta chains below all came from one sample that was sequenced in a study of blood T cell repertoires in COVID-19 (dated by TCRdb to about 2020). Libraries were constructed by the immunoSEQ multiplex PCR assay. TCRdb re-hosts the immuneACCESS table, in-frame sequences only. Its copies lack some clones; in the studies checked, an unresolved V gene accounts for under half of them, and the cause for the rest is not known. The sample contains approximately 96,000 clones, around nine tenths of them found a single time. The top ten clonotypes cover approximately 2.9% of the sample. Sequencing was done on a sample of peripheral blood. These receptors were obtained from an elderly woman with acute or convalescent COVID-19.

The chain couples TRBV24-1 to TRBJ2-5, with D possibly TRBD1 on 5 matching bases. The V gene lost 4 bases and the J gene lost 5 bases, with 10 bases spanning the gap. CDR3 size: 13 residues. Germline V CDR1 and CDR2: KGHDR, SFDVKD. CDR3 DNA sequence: TGTGCCACCAGTGAGGCAGGGTCCGAGACCCAGTACTTC. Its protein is CATSEAGSETQYF.

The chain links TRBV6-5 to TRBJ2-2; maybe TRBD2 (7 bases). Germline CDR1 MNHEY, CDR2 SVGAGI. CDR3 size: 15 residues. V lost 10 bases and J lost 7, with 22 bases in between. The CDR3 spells CANIPEGGRSGELFF. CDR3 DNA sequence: TGTGCCAACATCCCCGAGGGGGGGCGGAGCGGGGAGCTGTTTTTT.

The CDR3 DNA sequence: TGCAGCGGGGTGAGAGGGAGCACTGAAGCTTTCTTT. Translated, it gives CSGVRGSTEAFF. The V gene is TRBV29-1, the J gene TRBJ1-1; D not resolved. V lost 7 bases and J lost 4, with 13 bases in between. Germline V gives CDR1 SQVTM, CDR2 ANQGSEA. The CDR3 has 12 residues. The complete variable domain, with remaining parts taken from reference TRBV29-1 and TRBJ1-1, reads SAVISQKPSRDICQRGTSLTIQCQVDSQVTMMFWYRQQPGQSLTLIATANQGSEATYESGFVIDKFPISRPNLTFSTLTVSNMSPEDSSIYLCSGVRGSTEAFFGQGTRLTVV.

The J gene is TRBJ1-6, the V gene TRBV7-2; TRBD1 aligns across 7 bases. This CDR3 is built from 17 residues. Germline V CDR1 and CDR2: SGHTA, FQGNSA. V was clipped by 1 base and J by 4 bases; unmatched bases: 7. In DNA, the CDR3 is TGTGCCAGCAGCTTAGATAGGCCGACAGGGTATAATTCACCCCTCCACTTT. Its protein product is CASSLDRPTGYNSPLHF.

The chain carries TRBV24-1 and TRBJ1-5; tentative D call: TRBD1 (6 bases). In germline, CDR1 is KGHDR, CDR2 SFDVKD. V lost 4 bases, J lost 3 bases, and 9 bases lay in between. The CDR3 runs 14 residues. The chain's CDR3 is CATSERTANQPQHF. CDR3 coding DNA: TGTGCCACCAGTGAAAGGACAGCCAATCAGCCCCAGCATTTT.

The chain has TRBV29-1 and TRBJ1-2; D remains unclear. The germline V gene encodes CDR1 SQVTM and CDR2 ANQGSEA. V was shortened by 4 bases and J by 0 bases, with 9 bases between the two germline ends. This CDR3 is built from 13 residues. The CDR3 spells CSVVESPNYGYTF. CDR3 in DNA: TGCAGCGTTGTTGAGAGTCCTAACTATGGCTACACCTTC.

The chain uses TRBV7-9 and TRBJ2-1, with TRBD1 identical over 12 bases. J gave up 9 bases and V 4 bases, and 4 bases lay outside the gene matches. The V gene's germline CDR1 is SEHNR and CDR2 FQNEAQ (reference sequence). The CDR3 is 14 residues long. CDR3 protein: CASSYGTGGSEQFF. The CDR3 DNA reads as TGTGCCAGCAGCTACGGGACAGGGGGCAGTGAGCAGTTCTTC.

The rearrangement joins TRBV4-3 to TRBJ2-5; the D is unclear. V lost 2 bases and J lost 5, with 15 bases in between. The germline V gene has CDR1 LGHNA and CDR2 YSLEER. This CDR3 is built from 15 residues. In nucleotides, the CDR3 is TGCGCCAGCAGCCAACTTGCGCAGGCAGAGGAGACCCAGTACTTC. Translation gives CASSQLAQAEETQYF.

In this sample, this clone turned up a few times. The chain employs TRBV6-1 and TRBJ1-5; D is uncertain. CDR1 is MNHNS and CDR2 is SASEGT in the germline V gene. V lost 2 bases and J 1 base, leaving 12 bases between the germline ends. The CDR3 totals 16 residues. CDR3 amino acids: CASSERRVPSNQPQHF. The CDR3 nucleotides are TGTGCCAGCAGTGAACGGCGGGTTCCGAGCAATCAGCCCCAGCATTTT.

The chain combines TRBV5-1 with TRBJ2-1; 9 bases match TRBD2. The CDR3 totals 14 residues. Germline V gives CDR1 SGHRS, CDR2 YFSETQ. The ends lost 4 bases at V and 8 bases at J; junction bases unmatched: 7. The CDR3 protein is CASSAASGIDEQFF. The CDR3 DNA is TGCGCCAGCAGCGCCGCTAGCGGGATTGATGAGCAGTTCTTC. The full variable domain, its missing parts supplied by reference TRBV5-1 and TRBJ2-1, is KAGVTQTPRYLIKTRGQQVTLSCSPISGHRSVSWYQQTPGQGLQFLFEYFSETQRNKGNFPGRFSGRQFSNSRSEMNVSTLELGDSALYLCASSAASGIDEQFFGPGTRLTVL.

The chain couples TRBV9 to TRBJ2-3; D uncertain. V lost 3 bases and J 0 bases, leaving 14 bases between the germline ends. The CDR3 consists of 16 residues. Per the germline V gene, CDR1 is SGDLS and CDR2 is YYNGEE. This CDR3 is CASSASLLPSTDTQYF. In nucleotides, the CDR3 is TGTGCCAGCAGCGCCTCCCTACTACCTAGCACAGATACGCAGTATTTT.

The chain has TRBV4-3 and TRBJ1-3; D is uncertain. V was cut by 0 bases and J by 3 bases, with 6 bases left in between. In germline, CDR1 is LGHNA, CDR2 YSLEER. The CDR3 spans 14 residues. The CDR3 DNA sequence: TGCGCCAGCAGCCAAGATGGGAGTGGAAACACCATATATTTT. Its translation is CASSQDGSGNTIYF.

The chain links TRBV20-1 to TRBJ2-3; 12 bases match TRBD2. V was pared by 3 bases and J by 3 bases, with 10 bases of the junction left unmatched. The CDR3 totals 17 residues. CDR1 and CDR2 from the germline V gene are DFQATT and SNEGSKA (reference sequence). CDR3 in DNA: TGCAGTGCTAGTGTGATAGCTAGCGGGGGGGTTACAGATACGCAGTATTTT. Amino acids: CSASVIASGGVTDTQYF.

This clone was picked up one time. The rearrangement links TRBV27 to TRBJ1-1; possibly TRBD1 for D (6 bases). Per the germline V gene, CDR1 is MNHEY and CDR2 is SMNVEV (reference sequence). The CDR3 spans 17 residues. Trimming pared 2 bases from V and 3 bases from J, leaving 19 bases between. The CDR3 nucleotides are TGTGCCAGCAGTTTACGCTTTCTCAGGGGCTCCGACACTGAAGCTTTCTTT. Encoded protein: CASSLRFLRGSDTEAFF.

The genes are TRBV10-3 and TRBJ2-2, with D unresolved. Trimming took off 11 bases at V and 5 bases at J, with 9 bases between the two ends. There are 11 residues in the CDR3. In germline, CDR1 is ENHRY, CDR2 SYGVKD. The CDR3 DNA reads TGTGCCTCTATGAATACCGGGGAGCTGTTTTTT. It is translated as CASMNTGELFF.

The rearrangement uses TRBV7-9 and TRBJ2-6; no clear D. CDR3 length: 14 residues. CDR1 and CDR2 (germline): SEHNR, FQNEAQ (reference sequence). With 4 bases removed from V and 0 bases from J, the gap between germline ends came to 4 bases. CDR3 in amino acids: CASSSHSGANVLTF. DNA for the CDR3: TGTGCCAGCAGCTCCCACTCTGGGGCCAACGTCCTGACTTTC. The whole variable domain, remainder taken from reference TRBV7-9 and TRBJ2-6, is DTGVSQNPRHKITKRGQNVTFRCDPISEHNRLYWYRQTLGQGPEFLTYFQNEAQLEKSRLLSDRFSAERPKGSFSTLEIQRTEQGDSAMYLCASSSHSGANVLTFGAGSRLTVL.

The CDR3 DNA follows: TGCGCCAGCAGCCAAGACAGAAACACTGAAGCTTTCTTT. Translating it yields CASSQDRNTEAFF. The chain employs TRBV4-3 and TRBJ1-1; D gene uncertain. CDR1 and CDR2 from the germline V gene are LGHNA and YSLEER. This CDR3 has 13 residues. Deletions cut 0 bases from V and 2 bases from J, with 4 bases between.

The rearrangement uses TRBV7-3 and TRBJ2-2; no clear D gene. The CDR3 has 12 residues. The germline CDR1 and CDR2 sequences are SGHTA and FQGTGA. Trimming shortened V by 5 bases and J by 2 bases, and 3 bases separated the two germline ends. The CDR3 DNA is TGTGCCAGCAGCCTTAACACCGGGGAGCTGTTTTTT. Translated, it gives CASSLNTGELFF.

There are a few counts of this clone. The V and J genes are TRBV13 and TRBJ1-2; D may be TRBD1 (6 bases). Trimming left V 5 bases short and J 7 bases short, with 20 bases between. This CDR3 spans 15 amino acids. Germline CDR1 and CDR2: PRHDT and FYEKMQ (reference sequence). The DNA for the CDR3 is TGTGCCAGCAGCCCACGGACAGATCGATGGGGTGGCTACACCTTC. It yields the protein CASSPRTDRWGGYTF.

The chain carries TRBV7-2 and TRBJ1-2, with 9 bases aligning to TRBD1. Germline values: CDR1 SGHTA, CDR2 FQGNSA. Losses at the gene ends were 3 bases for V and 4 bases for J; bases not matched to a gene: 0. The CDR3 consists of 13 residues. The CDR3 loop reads CASSLTGGYGYTF. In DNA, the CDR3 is TGTGCCAGCAGCTTGACAGGGGGCTATGGCTACACCTTC.

The CDR3: CASGRAGVTGELFF. CDR3 in DNA: TGCGCCAGCGGACGAGCGGGAGTAACCGGGGAGCTGTTTTTT. V is TRBV4-3 and J is TRBJ2-2; 8 bases align to TRBD2. The CDR3 is 14 amino acids. The germline gives CDR1 LGHNA, CDR2 YSLEER. Trimming removed 8 bases from V and 5 bases from J; junction bases left unmatched: 7.

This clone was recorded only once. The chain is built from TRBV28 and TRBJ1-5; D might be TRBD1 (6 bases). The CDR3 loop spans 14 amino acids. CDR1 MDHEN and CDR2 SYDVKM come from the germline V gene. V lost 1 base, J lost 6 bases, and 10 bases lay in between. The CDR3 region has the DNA TGTGCCAGCAGTTTATTGGGGGCGGTTCAGCCCCAGCATTTT. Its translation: CASSLLGAVQPQHF. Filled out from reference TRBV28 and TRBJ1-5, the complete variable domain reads DVKVTQSSRYLVKRTGEKVFLECVQDMDHENMFWYRQDPGLGLRLIYFSYDVKMKEKGDIPEGYSVSREKKERFSLILESASTNQTSMYLCASSLLGAVQPQHFGDGTRLSIL.

The CDR3 DNA reads TGTGCCAGCCGCTTTATTGGGACAGGGGCCACTGAAGCTTTCTTT. Translating gives CASRFIGTGATEAFF. This rearrangement joins TRBV27 to TRBJ1-1, with TRBD1 identical over 10 bases. Trimming removed 8 bases from V and 4 bases from J; junction bases left unmatched: 10. The CDR3 covers 15 residues. Germline V lookup: CDR1 MNHEY, CDR2 SMNVEV (reference sequence).

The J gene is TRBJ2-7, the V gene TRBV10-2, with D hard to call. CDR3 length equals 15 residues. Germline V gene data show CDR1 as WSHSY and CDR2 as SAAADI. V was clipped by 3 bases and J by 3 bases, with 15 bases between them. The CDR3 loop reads CASSDSVRKRYEQYF. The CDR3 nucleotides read TGCGCCAGCAGTGATTCAGTCAGGAAACGCTACGAGCAGTACTTC.

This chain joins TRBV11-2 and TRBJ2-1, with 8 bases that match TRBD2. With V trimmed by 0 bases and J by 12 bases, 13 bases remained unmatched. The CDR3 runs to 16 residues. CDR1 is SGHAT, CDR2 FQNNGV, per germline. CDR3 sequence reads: CASSLDLAGGPLGQFF. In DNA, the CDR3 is TGTGCCAGCAGCTTAGATCTTGCGGGAGGTCCCCTCGGGCAGTTCTTC.

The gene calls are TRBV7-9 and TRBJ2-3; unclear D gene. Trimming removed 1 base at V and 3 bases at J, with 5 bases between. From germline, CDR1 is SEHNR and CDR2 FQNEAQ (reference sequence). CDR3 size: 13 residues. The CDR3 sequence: CASSLVETDTQYF. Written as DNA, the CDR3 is TGTGCCAGCAGCTTAGTAGAGACAGATACGCAGTATTTT.

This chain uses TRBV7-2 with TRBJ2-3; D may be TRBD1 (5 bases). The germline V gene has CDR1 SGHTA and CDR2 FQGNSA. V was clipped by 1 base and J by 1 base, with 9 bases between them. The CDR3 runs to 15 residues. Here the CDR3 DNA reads TGTGCCAGCAGCTTAGTGGAACAGGGCACAGATACGCAGTATTTT. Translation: CASSLVEQGTDTQYF. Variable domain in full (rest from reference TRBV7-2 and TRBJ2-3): GAGVSQSPSNKVTEKGKDVELRCDPISGHTALYWYRQSLGQGLEFLIYFQGNSAPDKSGLPSDRFSAERTGGSVSTLTIQRTQQEDSAVYLCASSLVEQGTDTQYFGPGTRLTVL.